This TCR beta chain derives from a study of T cells in Graves' hyperthyroidism and ophthalmopathy. V was trimmed by 2 bases and J by 8 bases, leaving 9 bases between them. The CDR3 consists of 12 residues. CDR1 is SGHDN and CDR2 is FVKESK in the germline V gene. Authors of the study amplified TCR beta CDR3 regions from RNA transcripts. The HTBI primer set drove a first-round RT-PCR of the TCR CDR3. TCRdb processed the multiplex PCR reads anew with MiXCR; each CDR3 protein has one entry. The repertoire consists of hundreds of thousands of distinct CDR3 sequences, with approximately 15% occurring once and the leading ten covering approximately 5.7%. This clonotype was detected ten times or more.

The sample was blood. This clonotype originated in a woman aged 25 to 39 with Graves' hyperthyroidism that later progressed to Graves' ophthalmopathy. The rearrangement links TRBV14 to TRBJ1-2; tentative D call: TRBD1 (5 bases). The DNA of the CDR3 is TGTGCCAGCAGCCAATGGGACCTCGGCTACACCTTC. Its translation is CASSQWDLGYTF.